The 15 T cell receptor beta chains presented below share a single source sample, sequenced in a study of blood T cells in healthy people across ages. A second 7 to 11 cycle PCR used barcoded and J-beta primers. TCRdb recomputed calls from the 5' RACE reads with MiXCR, one row per CDR3 protein. The sample includes roughly 720,000 distinct CDR3 sequences, around half of them seen just once. Sequenced input: blood. The receptors here all came from a man aged 80 or over in good health.

This clonotype was observed a few times. This chain uses TRBV20-1 with TRBJ1-2; 12 nucleotides match TRBD1. In germline, CDR1 is DFQATT, CDR2 SNEGSKA (reference sequence). V gave up 5 bases and J gave up 1 base; unmatched junction bases: 11. This CDR3 region has 17 residues. The CDR3 protein is CSALPWDRGRNNYGYTF. The CDR3 nucleotides read TGCAGTGCTCTCCCCTGGGACAGGGGGCGTAATAACTATGGCTACACCTTC.

This clonotype has a handful of counts. The chain uses TRBV5-1 and TRBJ2-5; 7 bases align to TRBD1. J lost 4 bases, V lost 7 bases, and 10 bases had no gene match. Per germline, CDR1 SGHRS and CDR2 YFSETQ. CDR3 size: 14 residues. CDR3 region: CASCSIYRGETQYF. The CDR3 nucleotides are TGCGCCAGCTGTTCTATATACAGGGGAGAGACCCAGTACTTC.

This clonotype was seen only once. CDR3 DNA: TGCAGCGTTGGTTATAGGGTGGGCGAGCAGTACTTC. It yields the protein CSVGYRVGEQYF. The V and J genes are TRBV29-1 and TRBJ2-7; the D is unclear. Trimming stripped 4 bases from V and 6 bases from J, with 13 bases between. CDR1 SQVTM and CDR2 ANQGSEA come from the germline V gene. CDR3 length: 12 amino acids.

This clonotype was counted between two and nine times. This sequence joins TRBV5-1 and TRBJ2-3; 12 bases align to TRBD2. The CDR3 is 16 residues long. J lost 3 bases, V lost 5 bases, and 7 bases had no gene match. Looked up from germline, CDR1 is SGHRS and CDR2 is YFSETQ. CDR3 DNA sequence: TGCGCCAGCAGTCTTCGGACTAGCGGGATGACAGATACGCAGTATTTT. Its protein is CASSLRTSGMTDTQYF.

V is TRBV4-1 and J is TRBJ2-3, with a weak D call TRBD2 (5 bases). The germline CDR1 and CDR2 sequences are MGHRA and YSYEKL. V lost 0 bases and J 14 bases, leaving 15 bases between the germline ends. This CDR3 contains 13 residues. CDR3 residues: CASSQDGLPSAYF. The CDR3 DNA follows: TGCGCCAGCAGCCAAGATGGACTCCCTTCAGCGTATTTT.

The chain has TRBV20-1 and TRBJ1-6, with 9 bases identical to TRBD1. V was pared by 3 bases and J by 9 bases, with 12 bases of the junction left unmatched. Germline CDR1 is DFQATT and CDR2 is SNEGSKA (reference sequence). This CDR3 comprises 16 residues. The CDR3 loop reads CSASGRTGGRGSPLHF. The CDR3 bases are TGCAGTGCTAGCGGTAGAACAGGGGGCAGAGGTTCACCCCTCCACTTT.

V is TRBV6-5 and J is TRBJ1-1, with D unresolved. Germline V gene sequence: CDR1 MNHEY, CDR2 SVGAGI. This CDR3 is 13 amino acids long. V lost 3 bases, J lost 3 bases, and 8 bases lay in between. The CDR3 loop is CASSYGRDTEAFF. CDR3 sequence (DNA): TGTGCCAGCAGTTATGGGAGGGACACTGAAGCTTTCTTT.

The chain recombines TRBV6-5 with TRBJ1-6, with D tentatively TRBD1 (6 bases). The V gene lost 0 bases and the J gene lost 7 bases, with 13 bases spanning the gap. Germline V gene lookup returns CDR1 MNHEY and CDR2 SVGAGI. The CDR3 spans 16 residues. The DNA for the CDR3 is TGTGCCAGCAGTTACTCCGACAGGACCCTCAATTCACCCCTCCACTTT. Its protein product is CASSYSDRTLNSPLHF.

The chain employs TRBV15 and TRBJ2-6; 9 bases align to TRBD1. The CDR3 is made up of 17 amino acids. Looked up from germline, CDR1 is LNHNV and CDR2 is YYDKDF (reference sequence). After removal of 9 bases from V and 0 bases from J, the junction contained 9 bases not matched to a gene. CDR3 nucleotides: TGTGCCACTGGAGGGGGACAGGGATCCTCTGGGGCCAACGTCCTGACTTTC. It translates to CATGGGQGSSGANVLTF.

In its sample, this clonotype was seen once. V is TRBV12-3 or TRBV12-4 and J is TRBJ2-1; 8 bases are shared with TRBD2. With 4 bases clipped from V and 5 bases from J, the junction kept 4 bases outside the gene matches. The CDR3 covers 14 residues. The CDR3 is CASSSSGWNNEQFF. CDR3 DNA: TGTGCCAGCAGTTCTAGCGGGTGGAACAATGAGCAGTTCTTC.

V is TRBV9 and J is TRBJ2-1, with 7 bases matching TRBD2. V lost 2 bases to trimming and J lost 10 bases; unmatched junction nucleotides: 6. In germline, CDR1 is SGDLS, CDR2 YYNGEE. The CDR3 contains 13 residues. The CDR3 nucleotides read TGTGCCAGCAGCGTCACGGGGGGTGGGGAGCAGTTCTTC. The encoded protein is CASSVTGGGEQFF.

The chain couples TRBV5-1 to TRBJ2-1; D might be TRBD2 (6 bases). In germline, CDR1 is SGHRS, CDR2 YFSETQ. Trimming took off 4 bases at V and 3 bases at J, with 11 bases between the two ends. The length of the CDR3 is 14 residues. In DNA, the CDR3 is TGCGCCAGCAGCACGGACTACCTCTACAATGAGCAGTTCTTC. The encoded protein is CASSTDYLYNEQFF.

This chain connects TRBV7-3 to TRBJ2-1; TRBD1 matches 9 bases. With V trimmed by 4 bases and J by 3 bases, 7 bases remained unmatched. CDR3 length: 16 amino acids. The V gene's germline CDR1 is SGHTA and CDR2 FQGTGA. CDR3 loop: CASSSPRGQGYNEQFF. The DNA for the CDR3 is TGTGCCAGCAGCTCACCGCGGGGACAGGGCTACAATGAGCAGTTCTTC.

This chain links TRBV10-3 with TRBJ2-1; TRBD2 agrees at 10 bases. V trimming: 8 bases; J trimming: 0 bases; junction bases outside the gene matches: 4. Looked up from germline, CDR1 is ENHRY and CDR2 is SYGVKD. The CDR3 is 15 amino acids. CDR3 bases: TGTGCCATCCAGGTAGCGGGAGGCTCCTACAATGAGCAGTTCTTC. Its protein product is CAIQVAGGSYNEQFF.

The CDR3 region is CASSVSGQYYEQYF. The CDR3 DNA reads TGTGCCAGCAGCGTCTCGGGACAGTACTACGAGCAGTACTTC. The chain has TRBV7-8 and TRBJ2-7; TRBD1 agrees at 7 bases. The CDR3 loop spans 14 amino acids. The trim removed 5 bases at V and 3 bases at J, leaving 7 bases unmatched. CDR1 and CDR2 from the germline V gene are SGHVS and FQNEAQ.